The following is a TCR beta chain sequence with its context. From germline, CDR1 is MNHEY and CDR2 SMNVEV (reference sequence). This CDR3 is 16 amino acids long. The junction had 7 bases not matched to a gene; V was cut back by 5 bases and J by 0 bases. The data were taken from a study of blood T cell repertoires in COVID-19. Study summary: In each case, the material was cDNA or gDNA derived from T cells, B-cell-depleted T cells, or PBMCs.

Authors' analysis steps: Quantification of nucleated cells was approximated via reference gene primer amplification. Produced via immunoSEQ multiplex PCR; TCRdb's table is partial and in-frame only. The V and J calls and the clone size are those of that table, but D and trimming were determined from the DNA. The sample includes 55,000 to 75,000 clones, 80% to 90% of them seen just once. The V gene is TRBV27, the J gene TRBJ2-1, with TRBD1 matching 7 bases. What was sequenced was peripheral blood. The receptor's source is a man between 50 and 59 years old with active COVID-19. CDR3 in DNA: TGTGCCAGCAGTGTCCCGGGACAGAGCTCCTACAATGAGCAGTTCTTC. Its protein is CASSVPGQSSYNEQFF.